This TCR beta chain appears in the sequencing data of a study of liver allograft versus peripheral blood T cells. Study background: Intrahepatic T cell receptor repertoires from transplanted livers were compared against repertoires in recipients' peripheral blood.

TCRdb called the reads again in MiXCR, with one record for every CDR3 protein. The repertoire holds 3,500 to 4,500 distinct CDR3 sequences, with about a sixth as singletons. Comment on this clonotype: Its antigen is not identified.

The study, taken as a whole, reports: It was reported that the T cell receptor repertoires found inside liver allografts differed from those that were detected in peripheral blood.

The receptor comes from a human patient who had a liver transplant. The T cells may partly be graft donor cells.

Written as DNA, the CDR3 is TGTGCCAGCAGCCCCCGGGACTTCAGCGAGCAGTACTTC. Encoded protein: CASSPRDFSEQYF. This chain links TRBV11-2 with TRBJ2-7, with D possibly TRBD2 on 6 matching bases. Germline CDR1 reads SGHAT; CDR2 reads FQNNGV. This CDR3 contains 13 residues. Trimming shortened V by 5 bases and J by 6 bases, and 14 bases separated the two germline ends.